Listed here is a single T cell receptor beta chain. The antigen is unknown. Only in-frame clones appear in the TCRdb table, and some are missing; sequencing was by immunoSEQ multiplex PCR. The sample contains around 70,000 clones, around four fifths of which appear only once. These data belong to a study of OX40 agonist ivuxolimab in advanced cancers. About the study: Two cutaneous melanoma patients and one hepatocellular carcinoma patient, three in all, had partial responses. Findings and caveats of the study: Certain nonresponding patients likewise had low normalized T-cell clonal expansion.

The TCR was taken from an adult with an advanced solid tumor such as melanoma, head and neck, liver or kidney cancer. The source material was CD4+ or CD8+ T cells sorted from blood, sampled in a trial of the OX40 agonist ivuxolimab.

The CDR3 sequence is CASSRDPIASYEQYF. CDR3 sequence (DNA): TGCGCCAGCAGCCGGGACCCCATCGCCTCCTACGAGCAGTACTTC. The rearrangement joins TRBV4-1 to TRBJ2-7; D possibly matches TRBD1 or TRBD2 (5 bases each). V was pared by 4 bases and J by 0 bases, with 13 bases between. Germline V CDR1 and CDR2: MGHRA, YSYEKL. This CDR3 comprises 15 residues.